Listed below are T cell receptor beta chains from one sample, sequenced in a study of cytomegalovirus exposure and HLA in healthy donors. Using immunoSEQ multiplex PCR, the repertoire was profiled, and TCRdb retains in-frame clones only, with some absent. The sample consists of approximately 99,000 clones, around 80% of them appearing once. What was sequenced was PBMCs. Receptors originate from a male donor in good health and CMV-seropositive. The CDR3 runs from the conserved cysteine through the conserved F or W. D genes are given only for firm matches. Size tells how often a clone was seen (once, few, many) or the class of an expanded clone, and some rows leave it out.

length,size,D,V,J,CDR3,DNA
16,.,.,TRBV10-1,TRBJ2-5,CASSESGPPLQETQYF,TGCGCCAGCAGTGAGTCGGGCCCACCACTCCAAGAGACCCAGTACTTC
13,.,TRBD2,TRBV6-1,TRBJ2-7,CASLTSGGYEQYF,TGTGCCAGCCTGACTAGCGGGGGATACGAGCAGTACTTC
13,.,TRBD1,TRBV2,TRBJ2-3,CASKGQPTDTQYF,TGTGCCAGCAAGGGACAGCCCACAGATACGCAGTATTTT
13,.,.,TRBV6-5,TRBJ2-3,CASTLDCTDTQYF,TGTGCCAGCACCCTAGACTGCACAGATACGCAGTATTTT
15,.,.,TRBV6-6,TRBJ2-2,CASSSAGWNTGELFF,TGTGCCAGCAGTTCGGCCGGGTGGAACACCGGGGAGCTGTTTTTT
15,.,TRBD2,TRBV7-8,TRBJ2-2,CASRLLAGLTGELFF,TGTGCCAGCAGGTTACTAGCGGGGCTCACCGGGGAGCTGTTTTTT
16,.,.,TRBV12-5,TRBJ2-5,CASGLVHDTRSETQYF,TGTGCTAGTGGTTTGGTGCACGACACACGGTCGGAGACCCAGTACTTC
16,.,TRBD2,TRBV5-4,TRBJ2-5,CASSRESGRRGETQYF,TGTGCCAGCAGCCGTGAGAGCGGGAGGAGGGGAGAGACCCAGTACTTC
18,.,TRBD2,TRBV5-1,TRBJ2-3,CASSLVGTSGGAMDTQYF,TGCGCCAGCAGCTTGGTTGGGACTAGCGGGGGGGCCATGGATACGCAGTATTTT
17,.,TRBD1,TRBV7-9,TRBJ2-2,CASSLEGTGRNTGELFF,TGTGCCAGCAGCTTAGAGGGGACAGGTCGGAACACCGGGGAGCTGTTTTTT
15,.,TRBD1,TRBV6-1,TRBJ1-2,CASSEAGTGGNGYTF,TGTGCCAGCAGTGAAGCTGGGACAGGGGGCAATGGCTACACCTTC
15,few,TRBD1,TRBV6-5,TRBJ1-2,CASSYRDRPNYGYTF,TGTGCCAGCAGTTACCGGGACAGACCTAACTATGGCTACACCTTC
16,.,TRBD1,TRBV9,TRBJ1-1,CASSVAGQGAGTEAFF,TGTGCCAGCAGCGTAGCTGGACAGGGGGCAGGTACTGAAGCTTTCTTT
12,once,.,TRBV27,TRBJ1-5,CASRSGGGPQHF,TGTGCCAGCAGATCGGGGGGAGGGCCCCAGCATTTT
15,few,.,TRBV6-5,TRBJ2-7,CASSRSWGRGNEQYF,TGTGCCAGCAGTAGGAGTTGGGGTAGGGGCAACGAGCAGTACTTC
15,.,.,TRBV4-2,TRBJ1-5,CASSPDGGGVQPQHF,TGTGCCAGCAGTCCCGACGGGGGAGGGGTACAGCCCCAGCATTTT
14,.,.,TRBV29-1,TRBJ1-2,CSATVGEGGGGYTF,TGCAGCGCTACCGTCGGGGAGGGTGGGGGTGGCTACACCTTC
14,.,.,TRBV7-2,TRBJ2-5,CASSPQGGQETQYF,TGTGCCAGCAGCCCCCAGGGTGGGCAAGAGACCCAGTACTTC
15,.,TRBD2,TRBV7-2,TRBJ2-7,CASSLESSGSYEQYF,TGTGCCAGCAGCTTAGAAAGTAGCGGGTCCTACGAGCAGTACTTC
14,.,.,TRBV2,TRBJ1-1,CASSDRVSDTEAFF,TGTGCCAGCAGTGACAGGGTTTCGGACACTGAAGCTTTCTTT
16,.,.,TRBV9,TRBJ2-7,CASSPWGDDSLYEQYF,TGTGCCAGCAGCCCCTGGGGGGACGATTCCCTCTACGAGCAGTACTTC
17,.,.,TRBV12-2,TRBJ1-5,CASRPPMGNRSNQPQHF,TGTGCAAGTCGCCCTCCTATGGGGAACAGGAGCAATCAGCCCCAGCATTTT